Listed below are T cell receptor beta chains from one sample, sequenced in a study of T cells in Graves' hyperthyroidism and ophthalmopathy. TCRdb used MiXCR to reprocess the multiplex PCR reads, holding one entry per CDR3 protein. Of approximately 400,000 distinct CDR3 sequences detected, approximately 14% appear once; the ten largest clones hold 7.7%. Material: blood. Receptors were obtained from a young woman with Graves' hyperthyroidism. Each CDR3 is given with its conserved first and last residue. Each record gives: CDR3 protein, CDR3 DNA, clone size, V gene, J gene, D gene. The D gene is left open where the match is weak. For some rows the clone size is stated as once, few or many, or as a class when expanded; others skip it.

CDR3aa: CASSGRTSGGSAQYF; CDR3nt: TGTGCCAGCAGCGGGCGGACTAGCGGGGGCTCTGCGCAGTATTTT; abundance: many; v_gene: TRBV13; j_gene: TRBJ2-3; d_gene: TRBD2
CDR3aa: CASSLDRGFYNEQFF; CDR3nt: TGTGCCAGCAGTCTCGACAGGGGGTTCTACAATGAGCAGTTCTTC; abundance: few; v_gene: TRBV25-1; j_gene: TRBJ2-1; d_gene: TRBD1
CDR3aa: CASSYSFVLAGGGNEQFF; CDR3nt: TGTGCCAGCAGTTACTCGTTTGTACTAGCGGGAGGGGGGAATGAGCAGTTCTTC; abundance: -; v_gene: TRBV6-7; j_gene: TRBJ2-1; d_gene: TRBD2
CDR3aa: CSGILAGGPAQYF; CDR3nt: TGCAGTGGGATCTTAGCGGGGGGGCCTGCGCAGTATTTT; abundance: -; v_gene: TRBV20-1; j_gene: TRBJ2-3; d_gene: TRBD2
CDR3aa: CASRRGRWDNSPLHF; CDR3nt: TGTGCCAGCAGGCGAGGACGATGGGATAATTCACCCCTCCACTTT; abundance: many; v_gene: TRBV28; j_gene: TRBJ1-6; d_gene: -
CDR3aa: CAISEGTGSYEQYF; CDR3nt: TGTGCCATCAGTGAGGGGACAGGCTCCTACGAGCAGTACTTC; abundance: many; v_gene: TRBV10-3; j_gene: TRBJ2-7; d_gene: TRBD1
CDR3aa: CASSPSSQGGSEAFF; CDR3nt: TGTGCCAGCTCACCGTCTTCCCAGGGTGGGTCTGAAGCTTTCTTT; abundance: many; v_gene: TRBV18; j_gene: TRBJ1-1; d_gene: -
CDR3aa: CASSARGGSLSDTQYF; CDR3nt: TGTGCCAGCAGTGCTCGAGGAGGGTCCCTTAGTGATACGCAGTATTTT; abundance: many; v_gene: TRBV2; j_gene: TRBJ2-3; d_gene: -
CDR3aa: CASSPVGVMNTQYF; CDR3nt: TGTGCCAGCAGCCCGGTGGGGGTGATGAATACGCAGTATTTT; abundance: once; v_gene: TRBV7-2; j_gene: TRBJ2-3; d_gene: -
CDR3aa: CASSRGGRDNEQFF; CDR3nt: TGCGCCAGCAGCCGGGGGGGTCGGGACAATGAGCAGTTCTTC; abundance: few; v_gene: TRBV4-1; j_gene: TRBJ2-1; d_gene: TRBD2